This T cell receptor beta chain was sequenced for a study of sequential checkpoint blockade in melanoma. Study at large: First-line arms were nivolumab then ipilimumab, or the reverse, randomized 1:1.

Profiled with immunoSEQ multiplex PCR; TCRdb holds only in-frame clones, not every one. The table lists around 12,000 clones, 65% to 75% of them singletons. Treatment given: randomized to nivolumab then ipilimumab (arm A) or the reverse (arm B). Live CD3+CD8+ CD19− CD56− cells were sorted from PBMCs. The CDR3 length is 14 residues. V gave up 5 bases and J gave up 0 bases, with 11 bases separating them. Germline loops: CDR1 SEHNR, CDR2 FQNEAQ (reference sequence). This clonotype was obtained from a human donor with melanoma. Sequencing was performed on CD8+ T cells sorted from blood (inferred from file names), taken from a patient given nivolumab and ipilimumab in sequence. The genes are TRBV7-9 and TRBJ2-7, with a weak D call TRBD2 (5 bases). CDR3 DNA: TGTGCCAGCAGCCTACCGGGGAGCTCCTACGAGCAGTACTTC. Its translation: CASSLPGSSYEQYF.